These 12 T cell receptor beta chains were all obtained from the same sample, sequenced in a study of T cell repertoires in ileal Crohn's disease. The time point here: neoterminal ileum biopsy at postoperative endoscopy, about 6 months after surgery. Generated by immunoSEQ multiplex PCR, the TCRdb table keeps only in-frame clones and is missing some. The table includes a few thousand clones, roughly 66% detected once. The sequenced sample consisted of ileal tissue. The receptors come from an adult with Crohn's disease.

V usage is TRBV5-1 and J usage is TRBJ1-2, with a weak D call TRBD1 (5 bases). CDR3 length equals 14 residues. The V gene's germline CDR1 is SGHRS and CDR2 YFSETQ. Trimming stripped 0 bases from V and 4 bases from J, with 10 bases between. CDR3: CASSLEGQAYGYTF. The DNA of the CDR3 is TGCGCCAGCAGCTTGGAGGGGCAGGCCTATGGCTACACCTTC. The whole variable domain, filled in from reference TRBV5-1 and TRBJ1-2, reads KAGVTQTPRYLIKTRGQQVTLSCSPISGHRSVSWYQQTPGQGLQFLFEYFSETQRNKGNFPGRFSGRQFSNSRSEMNVSTLELGDSALYLCASSLEGQAYGYTFGSGTRLTVV.

This clone showed up just a few times. The CDR3 loop reads CASSRTGPMNTEAFF. DNA of the CDR3: TGTGCCAGCAGTCGGACAGGGCCCATGAACACTGAAGCTTTCTTT. V and J are TRBV6-6 and TRBJ1-1; 8 positions agree with TRBD1. The junction had 5 bases not matched to a gene; V was cut back by 5 bases and J by 0 bases. This CDR3 is built from 15 residues. The germline gives CDR1 MNHNY, CDR2 SVGAGI (reference sequence).

This sequence joins TRBV5-4 and TRBJ2-7, with D maybe TRBD2 (5 bases). This CDR3 comprises 14 residues. The V and J ends lost 0 bases and 2 bases respectively, with 9 bases between them. Germline CDR1 and CDR2: SGHNT and YYREEE (reference sequence). The chain's CDR3 is CASSLGENTYEQYV. CDR3 nucleotide sequence: TGTGCCAGCAGCTTGGGGGAGAACACCTACGAGCAGTACGTC.

The chain is built from TRBV10-3 and TRBJ2-1; a weak D match, TRBD2 (6 bases). The CDR3 is 15 residues long. With 3 bases removed from V and 7 bases from J, the gap between germline ends came to 16 bases. The V gene's germline CDR1 is ENHRY and CDR2 SYGVKD. The CDR3 DNA follows: TGTGCCATCAGTGAAGTCGGGAGTGGCGGGAATGAGCAGTTCTTC. As protein: CAISEVGSGGNEQFF.

The genes are TRBV7-6 and TRBJ2-5; D not resolved. CDR1 and CDR2 (germline): SGHVS, FNYEAQ. The CDR3 runs 17 residues. Trimming pared 0 bases from V and 1 base from J, leaving 15 bases between. As DNA, the CDR3 is TGTGCCAGCAGCTTAGCGAGGTCGAGACCCACCCAAGAGACCCAGTACTTC. It encodes CASSLARSRPTQETQYF.

This clone rates as medium-sized. The chain is built from TRBV12-5 and TRBJ1-1; perhaps TRBD1 as D (5 bases). V was pared by 6 bases and J by 1 base, with 12 bases between. CDR3 length: 14 amino acids. Germline V gene data show CDR1 as LGHNT and CDR2 as FRNRAP. In DNA, the CDR3 is TGTGCTAGTGGGCGGGGGGGTCGGAACACTGAAGCTTTCTTT. Residues: CASGRGGRNTEAFF. Complete variable domain (other parts from reference TRBV12-5 and TRBJ1-1): DARVTQTPRHKVTEMGQEVTMRCQPILGHNTVFWYRQTMMQGLELLAYFRNRAPLDDSGMPKDRFSAEMPDATLATLKIQPSEPRDSAVYFCASGRGGRNTEAFFGQGTRLTVV.

This clone has a handful of counts. This rearrangement joins TRBV19 to TRBJ1-1, with TRBD1 matching over 11 bases. The CDR3 loop spans 16 amino acids. The germline V gene has CDR1 LNHDA and CDR2 SQIVND (reference sequence). Trimming cost V 7 bases and J 0 bases; bases outside gene matches: 7. In DNA, the CDR3 is TGTGCCAGTACCCCCCGGACAGGGGGCTTGAACACTGAAGCTTTCTTT. This encodes CASTPRTGGLNTEAFF.

On this clone: The identical CDR3 is also encoded by other nucleotide sequences in the sample. The chain's CDR3 is CASSLGAGLSNQPQHF. The CDR3 DNA sequence: TGTGCCAGCAGCTTAGGGGCAGGATTGAGCAATCAGCCCCAGCATTTT. The rearrangement links TRBV7-2 to TRBJ1-5, with D hard to call. Trimming took 1 base from V and 1 from J, leaving 11 bases between them. Germline V gene sequence: CDR1 SGHTA, CDR2 FQGNSA. The CDR3 is made up of 16 amino acids.

The V call is TRBV7-3, the J call TRBJ2-3, with 9 positions matching TRBD2. V gave up 5 bases and J gave up 4 bases; unmatched junction bases: 10. The CDR3 consists of 16 residues. Looked up from germline, CDR1 is SGHTA and CDR2 is FQGTGA. CDR3 loop: CASSPVGGRAPDTQYF. As DNA, the CDR3 is TGTGCCAGCAGCCCCGTTGGCGGGAGGGCTCCAGATACGCAGTATTTT.

This chain joins TRBV6-1 and TRBJ1-4; TRBD1 matches at 9 bases. In germline, CDR1 is MNHNS, CDR2 SASEGT. V dropped 4 bases and J dropped 5; count of bases not matched to a gene: 5. The CDR3 sequence is 15 residues long. CDR3 loop: CASSAATGGNEKLFF. The CDR3 DNA reads TGTGCCAGCAGTGCGGCGACAGGGGGAAATGAAAAACTGTTTTTT.

This chain uses TRBV5-1 with TRBJ1-5, with D perhaps TRBD1 (5 bases). The CDR3 runs 15 residues. Trimming took 5 bases from V and 5 from J, leaving 17 bases between them. Germline lookup yields CDR1 SGHRS and CDR2 YFSETQ. The CDR3 nucleotides read TGCGCCAGCAGTTTCGGAGAAGGGGCTGATCAGCCCCAGCATTTT. Translated: CASSFGEGADQPQHF. Supplemented by reference TRBV5-1 and TRBJ1-5, the full variable domain reads KAGVTQTPRYLIKTRGQQVTLSCSPISGHRSVSWYQQTPGQGLQFLFEYFSETQRNKGNFPGRFSGRQFSNSRSEMNVSTLELGDSALYLCASSFGEGADQPQHFGDGTRLSIL.

The rearrangement links TRBV5-4 to TRBJ1-6; D gene uncertain. V was clipped by 2 bases and J by 7 bases, with 13 bases between them. CDR1 is SGHNT, CDR2 YYREEE, per germline (reference sequence). The CDR3 sequence is 15 residues long. The DNA for the CDR3 is TGTGCCAGCAGCTTATTTTCACAGCAGAATTCACCCCTCCACTTT. This encodes CASSLFSQQNSPLHF.